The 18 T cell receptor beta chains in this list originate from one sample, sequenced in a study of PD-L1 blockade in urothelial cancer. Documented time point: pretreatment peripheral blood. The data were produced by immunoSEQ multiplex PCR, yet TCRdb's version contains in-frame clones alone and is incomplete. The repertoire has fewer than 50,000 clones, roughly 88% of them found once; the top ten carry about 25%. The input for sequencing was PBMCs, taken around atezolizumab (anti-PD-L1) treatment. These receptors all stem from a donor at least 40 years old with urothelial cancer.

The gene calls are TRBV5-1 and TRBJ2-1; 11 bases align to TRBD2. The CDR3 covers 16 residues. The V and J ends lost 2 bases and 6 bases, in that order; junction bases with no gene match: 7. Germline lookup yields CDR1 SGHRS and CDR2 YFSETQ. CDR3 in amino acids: CASSFPTGTSGNEQFF. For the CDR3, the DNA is TGCGCCAGCAGCTTCCCGACCGGGACTAGCGGCAATGAGCAGTTCTTC.

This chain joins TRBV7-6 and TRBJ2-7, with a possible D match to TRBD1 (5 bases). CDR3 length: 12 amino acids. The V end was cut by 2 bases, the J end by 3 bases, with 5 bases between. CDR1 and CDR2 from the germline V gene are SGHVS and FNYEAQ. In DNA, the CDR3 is TGTGCCAGCAGCTTACAGGGCTACGAGCAGTACTTC. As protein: CASSLQGYEQYF. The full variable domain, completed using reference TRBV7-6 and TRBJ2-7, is GAGVSQSPRYKVTKRGQDVALRCDPISGHVSLYWYRQALGQGPEFLTYFNYEAQQDKSGLPNDRFSAERPEGSISTLTIQRTEQRDSAMYRCASSLQGYEQYFGPGTRLTVT.

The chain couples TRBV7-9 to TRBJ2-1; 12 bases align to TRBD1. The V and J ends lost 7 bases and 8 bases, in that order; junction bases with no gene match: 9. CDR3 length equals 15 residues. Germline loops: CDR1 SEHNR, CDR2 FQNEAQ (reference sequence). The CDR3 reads CASTPGQGARDEQFF. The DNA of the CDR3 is TGTGCCAGCACCCCGGGACAGGGGGCAAGGGATGAGCAGTTCTTC.

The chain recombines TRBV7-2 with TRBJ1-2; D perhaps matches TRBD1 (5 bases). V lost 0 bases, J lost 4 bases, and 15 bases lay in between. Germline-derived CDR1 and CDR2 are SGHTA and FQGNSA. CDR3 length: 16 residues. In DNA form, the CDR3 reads TGTGCCAGCAGCTTAGCCGGGGGGGGTCGGGGCTATGGCTACACCTTC. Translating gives CASSLAGGGRGYGYTF.

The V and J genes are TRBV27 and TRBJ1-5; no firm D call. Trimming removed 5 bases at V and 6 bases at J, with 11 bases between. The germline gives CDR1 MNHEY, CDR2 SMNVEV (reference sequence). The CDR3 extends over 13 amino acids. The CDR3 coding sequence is TGTGCCAGCAGTGCGACCCGGAGTCAGCCCCAGCATTTT. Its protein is CASSATRSQPQHF.

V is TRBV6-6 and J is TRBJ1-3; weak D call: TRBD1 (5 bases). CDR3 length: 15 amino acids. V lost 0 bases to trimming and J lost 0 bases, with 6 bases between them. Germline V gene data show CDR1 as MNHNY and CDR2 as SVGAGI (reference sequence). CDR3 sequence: CASSYSTASGNTIYF. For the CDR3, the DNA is TGTGCCAGCAGTTACTCGACAGCCTCTGGAAACACCATATATTTT.

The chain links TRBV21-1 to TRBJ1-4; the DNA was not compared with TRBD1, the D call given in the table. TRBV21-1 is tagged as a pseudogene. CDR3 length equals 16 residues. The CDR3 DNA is TGTGCCAGCAGCAAAGGGGGGCGCGCAACTAATGAAAAACTGTTTTTT. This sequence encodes CASSKGGRATNEKLFF.

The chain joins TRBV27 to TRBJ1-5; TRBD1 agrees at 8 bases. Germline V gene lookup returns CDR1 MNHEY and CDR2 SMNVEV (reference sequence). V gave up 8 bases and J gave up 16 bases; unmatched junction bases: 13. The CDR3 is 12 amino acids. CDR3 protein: CASGVLGQALHF. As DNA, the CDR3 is TGTGCCAGCGGAGTTTTGGGACAGGCCCTCCATTTT.

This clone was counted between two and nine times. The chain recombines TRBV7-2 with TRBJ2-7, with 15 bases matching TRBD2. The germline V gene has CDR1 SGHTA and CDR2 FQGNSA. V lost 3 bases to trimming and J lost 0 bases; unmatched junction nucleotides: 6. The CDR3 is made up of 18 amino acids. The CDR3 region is CASSLGTSGRPSSYEQYF. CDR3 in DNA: TGTGCCAGCAGCTTGGGGACTAGCGGGAGGCCGAGCTCCTACGAGCAGTACTTC.

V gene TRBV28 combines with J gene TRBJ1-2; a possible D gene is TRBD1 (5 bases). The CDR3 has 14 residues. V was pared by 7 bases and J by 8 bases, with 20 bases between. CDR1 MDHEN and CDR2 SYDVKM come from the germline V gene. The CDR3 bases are TGTGCCAGCACCTCCTCGGGGGGTAGAGTGGGCTACACCTTC. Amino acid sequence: CASTSSGGRVGYTF.

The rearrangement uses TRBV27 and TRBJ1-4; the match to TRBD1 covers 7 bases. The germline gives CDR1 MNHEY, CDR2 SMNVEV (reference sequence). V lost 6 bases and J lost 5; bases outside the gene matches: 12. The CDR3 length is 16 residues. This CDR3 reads CASSRQGLHRNEKLFF. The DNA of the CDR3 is TGTGCCAGCAGCCGACAGGGACTCCACCGAAATGAAAAACTGTTTTTT.

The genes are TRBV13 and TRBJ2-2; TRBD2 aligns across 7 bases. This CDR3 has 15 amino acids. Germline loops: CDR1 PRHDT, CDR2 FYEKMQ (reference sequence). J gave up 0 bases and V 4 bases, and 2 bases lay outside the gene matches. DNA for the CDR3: TGTGCCAGCAGCTGGGGGAGGGCGAACACCGGGGAGCTGTTTTTT. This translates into CASSWGRANTGELFF. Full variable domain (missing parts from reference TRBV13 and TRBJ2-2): AAGVIQSPRHLIKEKRETATLKCYPIPRHDTVYWYQQGPGQDPQFLISFYEKMQSDKGSIPDRFSAQQFSDYHSELNMSSLELGDSALYFCASSWGRANTGELFFGEGSRLTVL.

CDR3 residues: CASSSGTSGRGLGELFF. Written as DNA, the CDR3 is TGTGCCAGCAGCTCCGGGACTAGCGGGAGAGGGCTCGGGGAGCTGTTTTTT. The chain recombines TRBV5-5 with TRBJ2-2; 14 bases line up with TRBD2. Germline V gene sequence: CDR1 SGHKS, CDR2 YYEKEE (reference sequence). The length of the CDR3 is 17 residues. The V gene end was trimmed by 3 bases and the J gene end by 7 bases; junction bases not matched to a gene: 8.

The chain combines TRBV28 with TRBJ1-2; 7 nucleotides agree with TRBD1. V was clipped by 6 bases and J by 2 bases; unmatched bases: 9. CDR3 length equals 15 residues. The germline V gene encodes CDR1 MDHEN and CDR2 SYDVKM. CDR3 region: CASRDGTAINYGYTF. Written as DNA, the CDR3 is TGTGCCAGCAGAGACGGGACAGCGATAAACTATGGCTACACCTTC.

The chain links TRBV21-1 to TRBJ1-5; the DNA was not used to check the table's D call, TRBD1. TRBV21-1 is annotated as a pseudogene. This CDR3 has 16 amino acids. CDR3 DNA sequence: TGTGCCATCCCCGGGACAGGGACCGCTAGCAATCAGCCCCAGCATTTT. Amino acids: CAIPGTGTASNQPQHF.

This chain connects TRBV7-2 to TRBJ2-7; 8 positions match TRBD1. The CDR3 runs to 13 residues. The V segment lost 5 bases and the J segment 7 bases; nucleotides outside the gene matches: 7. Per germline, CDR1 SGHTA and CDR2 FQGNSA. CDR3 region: CASSPGTGWEQYF. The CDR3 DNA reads TGTGCCAGCAGCCCTGGGACAGGTTGGGAGCAGTACTTC.

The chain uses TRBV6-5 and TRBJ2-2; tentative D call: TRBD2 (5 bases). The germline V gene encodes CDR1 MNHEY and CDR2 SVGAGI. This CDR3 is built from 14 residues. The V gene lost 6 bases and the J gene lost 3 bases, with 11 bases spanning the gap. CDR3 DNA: TGTGCCAGCAGCCGGGTCGGGGACACCGGGGAGCTGTTTTTT. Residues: CASSRVGDTGELFF.

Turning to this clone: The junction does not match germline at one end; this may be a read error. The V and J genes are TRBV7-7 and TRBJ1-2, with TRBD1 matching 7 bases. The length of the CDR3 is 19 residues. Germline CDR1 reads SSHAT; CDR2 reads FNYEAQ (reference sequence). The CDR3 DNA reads TGTGCTAGCAGCTTACCTGTAAGGACAGGTCCGGATGGGAACTATGGCTACACCTTC. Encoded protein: CASSLPVRTGPDGNYGYTF.